These 2 T cell receptor beta chains came from one sample sequenced in a study of T cell responses to AZD1222 COVID-19 vaccine. Some clones are missing from TCRdb's copy, which holds only in-frame ones; the method was immunoSEQ multiplex PCR. The sample holds around 85,000 clones, 65% to 90% seen once. The sample here was peripheral blood, taken on day 0 of AZD1222 vaccination. The receptors here all came from an adult in good health.

The CDR3 spells CASSLASTAPTNEQFF. CDR3 coding DNA: TGTGCCAGCAGCTTAGCCTCGACCGCCCCAACCAATGAGCAGTTCTTC. The chain has TRBV7-6 and TRBJ2-1; no clear D gene. The CDR3 consists of 16 residues. Trimming removed 0 bases at V and 6 bases at J, with 15 bases between. Germline loops: CDR1 SGHVS, CDR2 FNYEAQ.

V usage is TRBV6-1 and J usage is TRBJ1-2; D perhaps matches TRBD1 (6 bases). V shed 2 bases and J shed 4 bases, with 11 bases lying between them. The CDR3 is made up of 14 amino acids. Germline V gene sequence: CDR1 MNHNS, CDR2 SASEGT. The CDR3: CASSETGSSYGYTF. The CDR3 nucleotides are TGTGCCAGCAGTGAAACAGGGTCCAGCTATGGCTACACCTTC.